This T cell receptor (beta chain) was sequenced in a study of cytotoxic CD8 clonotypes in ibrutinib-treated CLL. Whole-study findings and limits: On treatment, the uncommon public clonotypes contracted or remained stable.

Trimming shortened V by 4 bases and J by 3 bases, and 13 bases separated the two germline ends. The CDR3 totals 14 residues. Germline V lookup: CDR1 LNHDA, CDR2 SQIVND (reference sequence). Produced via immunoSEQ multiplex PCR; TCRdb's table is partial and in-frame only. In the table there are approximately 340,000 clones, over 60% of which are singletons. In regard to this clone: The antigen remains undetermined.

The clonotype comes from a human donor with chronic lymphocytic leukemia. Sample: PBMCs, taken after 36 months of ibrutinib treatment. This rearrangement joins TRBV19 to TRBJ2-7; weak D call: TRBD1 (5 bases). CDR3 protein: CASSNRQILYEQYF. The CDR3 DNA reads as TGTGCCAGTAGTAACAGACAGATCCTCTACGAGCAGTACTTC.